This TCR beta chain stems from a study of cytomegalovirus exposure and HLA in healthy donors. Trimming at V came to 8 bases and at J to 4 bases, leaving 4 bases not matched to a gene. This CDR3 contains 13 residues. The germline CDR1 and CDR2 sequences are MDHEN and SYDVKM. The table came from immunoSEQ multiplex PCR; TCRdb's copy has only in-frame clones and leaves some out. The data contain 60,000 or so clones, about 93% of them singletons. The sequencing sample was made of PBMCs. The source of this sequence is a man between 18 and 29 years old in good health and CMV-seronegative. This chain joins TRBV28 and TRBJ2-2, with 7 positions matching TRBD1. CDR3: CASVSGGTGELFF. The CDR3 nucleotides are TGTGCCAGCGTCTCAGGGGGCACCGGGGAGCTGTTTTTT.